This T cell receptor beta chain comes out of a study of T cell responses to AZD1222 COVID-19 vaccine. Across the study: Analyses pooled second doses at about 4 or about 12 weeks. Overall study results and limits: Researchers report vaccine-associated CD4 TCRs spanning spike, with dominance at 160-218 and 743-854.

With 1 base clipped from V and 7 bases from J, the junction kept 7 bases outside the gene matches. Looked up from germline, CDR1 is LNHDA and CDR2 is SQIVND (reference sequence). The CDR3 covers 16 residues. Sequencing used immunoSEQ multiplex PCR; TCRdb keeps in-frame clones, though not all of them. The sample yields approximately 170,000 clones, approximately 93% seen once. Concerning this clone: Its antigen is unidentified.

This specimen was peripheral blood, taken on day 0 of AZD1222 vaccination. The V and J genes are TRBV19 and TRBJ1-4; 9 bases map to TRBD1. The receptor was isolated from an adult in good health. The CDR3 spells CASSIGSGTGIEKLFF. The DNA for the CDR3 is TGTGCCAGTAGTATAGGGTCCGGGACAGGGATTGAAAAACTGTTTTTT.